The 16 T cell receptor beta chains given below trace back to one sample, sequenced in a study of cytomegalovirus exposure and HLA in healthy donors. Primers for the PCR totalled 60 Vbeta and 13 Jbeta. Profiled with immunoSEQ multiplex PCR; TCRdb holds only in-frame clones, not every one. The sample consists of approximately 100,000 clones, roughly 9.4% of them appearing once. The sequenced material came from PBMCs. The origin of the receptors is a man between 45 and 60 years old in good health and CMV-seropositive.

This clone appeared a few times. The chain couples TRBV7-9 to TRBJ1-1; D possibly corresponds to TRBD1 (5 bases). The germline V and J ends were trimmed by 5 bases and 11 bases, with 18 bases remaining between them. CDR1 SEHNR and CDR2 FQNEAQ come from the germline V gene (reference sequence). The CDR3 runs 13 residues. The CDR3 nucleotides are TGTGCCAGCAGCCCCGGGGGGGGGAGACGGGCTTTCTTT. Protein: CASSPGGGRRAFF.

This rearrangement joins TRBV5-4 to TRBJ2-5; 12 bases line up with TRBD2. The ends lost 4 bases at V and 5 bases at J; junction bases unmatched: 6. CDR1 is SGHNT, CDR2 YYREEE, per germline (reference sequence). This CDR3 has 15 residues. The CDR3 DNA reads TGTGCCAGCAGCGGGGGACTAGCGGGCTGGGAGACCCAGTACTTC. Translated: CASSGGLAGWETQYF.

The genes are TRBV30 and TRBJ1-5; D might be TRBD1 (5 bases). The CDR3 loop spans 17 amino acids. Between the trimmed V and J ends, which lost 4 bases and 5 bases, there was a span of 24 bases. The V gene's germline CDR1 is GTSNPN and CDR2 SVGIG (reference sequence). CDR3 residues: CAWTRGGMGGSDQPQHF. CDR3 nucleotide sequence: TGTGCCTGGACCCGTGGGGGGATGGGGGGAAGCGATCAGCCCCAGCATTTT.

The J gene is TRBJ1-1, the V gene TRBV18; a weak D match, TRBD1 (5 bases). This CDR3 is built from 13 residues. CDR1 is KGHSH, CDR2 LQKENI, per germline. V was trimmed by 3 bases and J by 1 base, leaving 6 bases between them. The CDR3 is CASSPGPNTEAFF. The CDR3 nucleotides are TGTGCCAGCTCACCGGGGCCGAACACTGAAGCTTTCTTT.

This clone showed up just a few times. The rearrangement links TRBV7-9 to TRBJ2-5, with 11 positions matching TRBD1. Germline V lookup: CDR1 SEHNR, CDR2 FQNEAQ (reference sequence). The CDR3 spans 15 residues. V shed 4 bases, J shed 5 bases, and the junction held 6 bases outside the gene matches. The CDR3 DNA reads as TGTGCCAGCAGCTCCACCGGGACAGGGGGGGAGACCCAGTACTTC. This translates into CASSSTGTGGETQYF.

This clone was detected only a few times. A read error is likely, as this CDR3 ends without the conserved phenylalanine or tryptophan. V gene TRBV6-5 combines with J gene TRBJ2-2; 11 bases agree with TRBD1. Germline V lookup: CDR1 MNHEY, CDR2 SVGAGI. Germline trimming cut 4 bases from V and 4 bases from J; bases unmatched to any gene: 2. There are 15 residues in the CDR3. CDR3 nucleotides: TGTGCCAGCAGTTTAGGACAGGGGGCCACCGGGGAGCTGTTTGTT. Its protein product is CASSLGQGATGELFV.

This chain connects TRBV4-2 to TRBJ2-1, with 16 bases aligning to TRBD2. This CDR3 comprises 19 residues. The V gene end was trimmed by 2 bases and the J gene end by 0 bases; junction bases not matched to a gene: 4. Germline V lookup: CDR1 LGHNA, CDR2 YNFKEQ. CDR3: CASSQSGLAGGSSYNEQFF. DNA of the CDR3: TGTGCCAGCAGCCAATCGGGACTAGCGGGAGGGAGCTCCTACAATGAGCAGTTCTTC.

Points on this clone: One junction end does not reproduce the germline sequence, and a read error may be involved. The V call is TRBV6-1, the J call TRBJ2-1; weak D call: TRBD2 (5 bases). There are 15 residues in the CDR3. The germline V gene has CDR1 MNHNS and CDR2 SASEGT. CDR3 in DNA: TGTGCCAGCAGCGAAGGTCCGGGATCCTACAATGAGCAGTTCTTC. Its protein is CASSEGPGSYNEQFF.

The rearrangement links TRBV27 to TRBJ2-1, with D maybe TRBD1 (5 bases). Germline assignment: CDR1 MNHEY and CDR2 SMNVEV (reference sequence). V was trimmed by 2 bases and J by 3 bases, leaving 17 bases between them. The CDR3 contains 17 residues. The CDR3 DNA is TGTGCCAGCAGTTTAGATCTTCGTCGACAGTTCTACAATGAGCAGTTCTTC. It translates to CASSLDLRRQFYNEQFF.

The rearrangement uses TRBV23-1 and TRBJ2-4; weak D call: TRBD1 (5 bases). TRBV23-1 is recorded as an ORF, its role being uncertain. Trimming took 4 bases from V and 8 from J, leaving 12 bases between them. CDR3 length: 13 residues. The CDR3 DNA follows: TGCGCCAGCAGTCGGGGCCTAGGAGACATTCAGTACTTC. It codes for CASSRGLGDIQYF.

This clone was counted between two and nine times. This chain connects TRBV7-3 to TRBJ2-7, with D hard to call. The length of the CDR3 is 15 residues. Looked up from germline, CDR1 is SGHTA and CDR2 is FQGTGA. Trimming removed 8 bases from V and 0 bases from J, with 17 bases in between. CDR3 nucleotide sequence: TGTGCCAGCTCGGTTTTACCAAGGAGCTCCTACGAGCAGTACTTC. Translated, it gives CASSVLPRSSYEQYF.

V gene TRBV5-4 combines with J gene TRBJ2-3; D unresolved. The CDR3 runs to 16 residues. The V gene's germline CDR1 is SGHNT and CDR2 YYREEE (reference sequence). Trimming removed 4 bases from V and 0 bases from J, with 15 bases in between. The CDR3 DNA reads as TGTGCCAGCAGCCCGGATGGCGGCACTAGCACAGATACGCAGTATTTT. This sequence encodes CASSPDGGTSTDTQYF.

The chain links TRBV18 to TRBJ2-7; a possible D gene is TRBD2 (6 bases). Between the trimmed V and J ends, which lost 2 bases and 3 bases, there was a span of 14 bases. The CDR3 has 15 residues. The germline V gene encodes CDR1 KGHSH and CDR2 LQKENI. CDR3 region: CASSPGLANVYEQYF. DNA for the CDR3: TGTGCCAGCTCACCAGGGCTAGCGAACGTCTACGAGCAGTACTTC. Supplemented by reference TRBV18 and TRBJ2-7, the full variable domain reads NAGVMQNPRHLVRRRGQEARLRCSPMKGHSHVYWYRQLPEEGLKFMVYLQKENIIDESGMPKERFSAEFPKEGPSILRIQQVVRGDSAAYFCASSPGLANVYEQYFGPGTRLTVT.

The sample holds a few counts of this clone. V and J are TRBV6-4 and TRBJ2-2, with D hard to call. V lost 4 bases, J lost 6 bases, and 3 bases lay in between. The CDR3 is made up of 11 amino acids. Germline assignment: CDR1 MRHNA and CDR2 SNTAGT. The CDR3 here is CASSGAGELFF. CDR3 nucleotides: TGTGCCAGCAGTGGCGCCGGGGAGCTGTTTTTT.

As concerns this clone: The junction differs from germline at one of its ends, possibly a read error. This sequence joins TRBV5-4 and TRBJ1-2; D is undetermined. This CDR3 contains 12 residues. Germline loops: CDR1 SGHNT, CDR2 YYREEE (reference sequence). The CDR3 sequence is CASSLGTKDINF. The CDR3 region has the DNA TGTGCCAGCAGCTTGGGTACGAAAGACATAAACTTC.

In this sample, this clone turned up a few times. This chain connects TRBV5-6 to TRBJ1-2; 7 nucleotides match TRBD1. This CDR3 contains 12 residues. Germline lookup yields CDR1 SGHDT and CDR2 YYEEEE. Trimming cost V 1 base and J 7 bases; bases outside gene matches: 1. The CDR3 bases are TGTGCCAGCAGCTTGAGGGGGCCTGGCTACACCTTC. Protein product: CASSLRGPGYTF.